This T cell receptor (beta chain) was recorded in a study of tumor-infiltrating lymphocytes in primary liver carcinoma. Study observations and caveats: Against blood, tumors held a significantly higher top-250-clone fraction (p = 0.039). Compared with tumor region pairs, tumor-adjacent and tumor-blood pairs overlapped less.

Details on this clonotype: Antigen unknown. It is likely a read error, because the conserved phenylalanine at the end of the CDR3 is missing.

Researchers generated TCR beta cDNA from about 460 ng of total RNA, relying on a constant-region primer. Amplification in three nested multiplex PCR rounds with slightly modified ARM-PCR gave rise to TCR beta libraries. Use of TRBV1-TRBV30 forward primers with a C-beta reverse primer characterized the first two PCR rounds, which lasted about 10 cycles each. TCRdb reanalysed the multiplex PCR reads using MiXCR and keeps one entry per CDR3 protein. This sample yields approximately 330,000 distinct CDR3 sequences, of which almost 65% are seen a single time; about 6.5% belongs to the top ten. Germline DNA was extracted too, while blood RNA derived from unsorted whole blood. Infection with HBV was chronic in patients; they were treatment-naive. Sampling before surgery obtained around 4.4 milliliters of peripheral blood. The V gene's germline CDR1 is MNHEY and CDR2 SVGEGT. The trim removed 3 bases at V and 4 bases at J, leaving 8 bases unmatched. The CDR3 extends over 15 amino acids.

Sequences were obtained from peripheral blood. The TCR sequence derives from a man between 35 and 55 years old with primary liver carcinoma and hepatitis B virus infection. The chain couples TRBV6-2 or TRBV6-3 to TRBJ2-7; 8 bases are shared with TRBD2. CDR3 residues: CASSYGAGAWYEQYL. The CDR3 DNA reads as TGTGCCAGCAGTTATGGAGCGGGAGCATGGTACGAGCAGTACTTA.